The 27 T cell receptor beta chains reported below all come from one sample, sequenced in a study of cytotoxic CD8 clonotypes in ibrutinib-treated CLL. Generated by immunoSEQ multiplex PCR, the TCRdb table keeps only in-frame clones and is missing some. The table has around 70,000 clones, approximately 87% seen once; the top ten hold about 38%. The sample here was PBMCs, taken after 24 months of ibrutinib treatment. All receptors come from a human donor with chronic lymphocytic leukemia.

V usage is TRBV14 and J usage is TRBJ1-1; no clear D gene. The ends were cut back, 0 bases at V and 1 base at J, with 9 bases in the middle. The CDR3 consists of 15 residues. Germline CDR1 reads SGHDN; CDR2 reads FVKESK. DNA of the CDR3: TGTGCCAGCAGCCAAGAAGTGGTACGGAACACTGAAGCTTTCTTT. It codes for CASSQEVVRNTEAFF.

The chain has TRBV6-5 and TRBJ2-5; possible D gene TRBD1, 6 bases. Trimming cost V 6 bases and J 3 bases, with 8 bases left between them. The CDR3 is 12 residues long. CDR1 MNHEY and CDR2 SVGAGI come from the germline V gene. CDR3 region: CASRRTEETQYF. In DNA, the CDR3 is TGTGCCAGCAGGCGGACAGAAGAGACCCAGTACTTC.

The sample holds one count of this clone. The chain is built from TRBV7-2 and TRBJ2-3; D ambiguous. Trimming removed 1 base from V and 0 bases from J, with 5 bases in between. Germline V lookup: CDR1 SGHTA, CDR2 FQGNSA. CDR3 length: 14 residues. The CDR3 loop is CASSLDGSTDTQYF. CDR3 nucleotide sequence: TGTGCCAGCAGCTTAGATGGGAGCACAGATACGCAGTATTTT.

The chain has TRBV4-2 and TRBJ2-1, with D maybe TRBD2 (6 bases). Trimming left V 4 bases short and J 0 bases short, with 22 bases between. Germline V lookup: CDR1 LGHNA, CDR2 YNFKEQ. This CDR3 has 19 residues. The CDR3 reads CASSRMISGGGSSYNEQFF. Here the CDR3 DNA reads TGTGCCAGCAGCCGCATGATTAGCGGCGGAGGAAGCTCCTACAATGAGCAGTTCTTC.

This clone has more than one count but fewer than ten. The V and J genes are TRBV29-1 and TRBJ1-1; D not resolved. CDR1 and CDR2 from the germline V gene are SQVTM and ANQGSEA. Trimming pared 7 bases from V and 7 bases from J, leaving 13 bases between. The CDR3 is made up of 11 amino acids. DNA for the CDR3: TGCAGCGCCGCATATCTGCGTGAAGCTTTCTTT. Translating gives CSAAYLREAFF.

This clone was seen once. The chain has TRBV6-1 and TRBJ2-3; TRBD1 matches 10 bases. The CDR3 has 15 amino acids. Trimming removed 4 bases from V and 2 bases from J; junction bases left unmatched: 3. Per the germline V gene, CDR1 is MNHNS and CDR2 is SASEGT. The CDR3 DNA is TGTGCCAGCAGTGCGGGACAGGGGAACACAGATACGCAGTATTTT. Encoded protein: CASSAGQGNTDTQYF.

The CDR3 nucleotides are TGCGCCAGCAGTCAAGGGGGGGGCCTAGGTCAGCCCCAGCATTTT. Encoded protein: CASSQGGGLGQPQHF. The gene calls are TRBV10-2 and TRBJ1-5; the D gene is possibly TRBD1 (6 bases). The germline CDR1 and CDR2 sequences are WSHSY and SAAADI. The CDR3 loop spans 15 amino acids. Trimming took 5 bases from V and 6 from J, leaving 17 bases between them.

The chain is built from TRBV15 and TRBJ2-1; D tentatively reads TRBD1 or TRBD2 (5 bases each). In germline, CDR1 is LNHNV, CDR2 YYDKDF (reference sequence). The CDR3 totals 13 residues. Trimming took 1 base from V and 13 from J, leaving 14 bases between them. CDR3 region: CATSRGGTGPQFF. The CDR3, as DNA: TGTGCCACCAGCAGAGGAGGGACCGGACCACAGTTCTTC.

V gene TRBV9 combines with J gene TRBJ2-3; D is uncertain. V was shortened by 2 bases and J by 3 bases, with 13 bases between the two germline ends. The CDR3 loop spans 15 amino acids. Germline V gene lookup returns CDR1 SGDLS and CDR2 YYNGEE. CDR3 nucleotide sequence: TGTGCCAGCAGCGTCGAGGAGACTCGTACAGATACGCAGTATTTT. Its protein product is CASSVEETRTDTQYF.

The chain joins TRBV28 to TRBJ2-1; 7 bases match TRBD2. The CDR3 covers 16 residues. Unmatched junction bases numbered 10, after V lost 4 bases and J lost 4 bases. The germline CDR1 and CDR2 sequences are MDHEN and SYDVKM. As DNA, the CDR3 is TGTGCCAGCAGTTCCACCAGGCTAGCGGTTTACAATGAGCAGTTCTTC. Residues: CASSSTRLAVYNEQFF.

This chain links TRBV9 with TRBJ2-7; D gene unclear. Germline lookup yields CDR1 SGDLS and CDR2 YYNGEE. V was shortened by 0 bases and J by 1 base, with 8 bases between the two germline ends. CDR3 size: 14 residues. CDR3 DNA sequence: TGTGCCAGCAGCGTAGCAGAGGCGTCCTACGAGCAGTACTTC. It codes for CASSVAEASYEQYF.

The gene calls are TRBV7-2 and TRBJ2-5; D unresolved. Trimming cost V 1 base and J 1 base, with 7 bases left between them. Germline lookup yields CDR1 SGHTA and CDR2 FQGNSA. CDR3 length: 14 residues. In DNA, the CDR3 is TGTGCCAGCAGCTTAGTGGCTGTCCAAGAGACCCAGTACTTC. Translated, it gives CASSLVAVQETQYF.

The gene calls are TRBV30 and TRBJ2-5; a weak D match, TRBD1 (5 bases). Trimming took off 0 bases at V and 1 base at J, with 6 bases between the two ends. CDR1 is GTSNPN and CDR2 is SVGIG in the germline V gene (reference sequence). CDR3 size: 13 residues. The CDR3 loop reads CAWSVQGQETQYF. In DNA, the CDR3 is TGTGCCTGGAGTGTCCAGGGCCAAGAGACCCAGTACTTC.

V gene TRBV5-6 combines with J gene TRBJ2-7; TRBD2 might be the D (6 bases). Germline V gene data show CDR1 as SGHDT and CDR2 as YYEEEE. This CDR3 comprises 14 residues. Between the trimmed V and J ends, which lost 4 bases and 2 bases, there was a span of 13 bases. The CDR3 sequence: CASSPGTYTYEQYF. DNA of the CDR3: TGTGCCAGCAGCCCCGGGACTTACACCTACGAGCAGTACTTC.

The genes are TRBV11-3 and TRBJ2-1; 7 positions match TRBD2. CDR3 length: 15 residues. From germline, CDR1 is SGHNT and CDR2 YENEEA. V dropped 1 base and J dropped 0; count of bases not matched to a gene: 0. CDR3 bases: TGTGCCAGCAGCTTAGGCGGGGGCTCCTACAATGAGCAGTTCTTC. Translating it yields CASSLGGGSYNEQFF.

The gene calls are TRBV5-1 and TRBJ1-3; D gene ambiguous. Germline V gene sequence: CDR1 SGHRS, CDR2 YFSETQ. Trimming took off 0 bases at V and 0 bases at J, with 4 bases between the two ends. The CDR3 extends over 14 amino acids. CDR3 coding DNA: TGCGCCAGCAGCTTGGATAGCTCTGGAAACACCATATATTTT. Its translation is CASSLDSSGNTIYF. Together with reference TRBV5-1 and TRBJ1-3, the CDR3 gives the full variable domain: KAGVTQTPRYLIKTRGQQVTLSCSPISGHRSVSWYQQTPGQGLQFLFEYFSETQRNKGNFPGRFSGRQFSNSRSEMNVSTLELGDSALYLCASSLDSSGNTIYFGEGSWLTVV.

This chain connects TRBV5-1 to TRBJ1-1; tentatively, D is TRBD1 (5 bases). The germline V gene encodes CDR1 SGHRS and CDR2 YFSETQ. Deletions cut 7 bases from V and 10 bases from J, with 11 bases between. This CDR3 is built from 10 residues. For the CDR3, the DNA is TGCGCCAGCGGACGGGACCGAGCTTTCTTT. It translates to CASGRDRAFF.

This CDR3 reads CASSTSPRPYEQYF. DNA for the CDR3: TGTGCCAGCTCTACATCACCGAGGCCCTACGAGCAGTACTTC. The V call is TRBV28, the J call TRBJ2-7; D is uncertain. V was shortened by 8 bases and J by 2 bases, with 16 bases between the two germline ends. There are 14 residues in the CDR3. Germline-derived CDR1 and CDR2 are MDHEN and SYDVKM.

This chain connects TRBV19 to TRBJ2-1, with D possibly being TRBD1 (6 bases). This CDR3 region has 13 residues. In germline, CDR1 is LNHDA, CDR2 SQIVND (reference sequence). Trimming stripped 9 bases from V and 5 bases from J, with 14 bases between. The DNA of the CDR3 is TGTGCCAGCACCCGGGACACAAACAATGAGCAGTTCTTC. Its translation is CASTRDTNNEQFF.

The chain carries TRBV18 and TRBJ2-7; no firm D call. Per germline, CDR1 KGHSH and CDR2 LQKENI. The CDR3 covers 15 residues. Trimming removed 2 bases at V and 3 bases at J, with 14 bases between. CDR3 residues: CASSPSQSNFYEQYF. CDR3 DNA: TGTGCCAGCTCACCATCCCAGTCCAATTTCTACGAGCAGTACTTC. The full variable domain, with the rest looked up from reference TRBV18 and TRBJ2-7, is NAGVMQNPRHLVRRRGQEARLRCSPMKGHSHVYWYRQLPEEGLKFMVYLQKENIIDESGMPKERFSAEFPKEGPSILRIQQVVRGDSAAYFCASSPSQSNFYEQYFGPGTRLTVT.

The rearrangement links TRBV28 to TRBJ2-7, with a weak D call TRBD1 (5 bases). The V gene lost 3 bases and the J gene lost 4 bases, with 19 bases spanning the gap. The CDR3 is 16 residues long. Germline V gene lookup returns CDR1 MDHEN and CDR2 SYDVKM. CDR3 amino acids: CASSFFTVGHIYEQYF. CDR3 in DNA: TGTGCCAGCAGTTTTTTTACAGTAGGACACATATACGAGCAGTACTTC.

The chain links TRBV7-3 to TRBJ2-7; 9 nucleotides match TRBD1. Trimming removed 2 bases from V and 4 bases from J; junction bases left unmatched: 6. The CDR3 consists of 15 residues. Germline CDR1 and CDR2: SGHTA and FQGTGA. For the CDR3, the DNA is TGTGCCAGCAGCTTAGTGGGACAGGGTTTGTACGAGCAGTACTTC. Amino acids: CASSLVGQGLYEQYF.

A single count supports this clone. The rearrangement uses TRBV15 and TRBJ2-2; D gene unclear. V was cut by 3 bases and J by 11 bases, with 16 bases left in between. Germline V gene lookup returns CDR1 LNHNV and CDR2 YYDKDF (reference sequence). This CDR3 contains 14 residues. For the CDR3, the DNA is TGTGCCACCAGCAGGCTACCCAACCTTGGTGAGCTGTTTTTT. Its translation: CATSRLPNLGELFF.

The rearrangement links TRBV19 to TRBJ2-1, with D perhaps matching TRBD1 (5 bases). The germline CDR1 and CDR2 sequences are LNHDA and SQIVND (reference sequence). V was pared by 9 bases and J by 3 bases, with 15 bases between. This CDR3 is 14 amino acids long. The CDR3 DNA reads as TGTGCCAGCCTAGGGGCAGGGCTCTACAATGAGCAGTTCTTC. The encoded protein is CASLGAGLYNEQFF.

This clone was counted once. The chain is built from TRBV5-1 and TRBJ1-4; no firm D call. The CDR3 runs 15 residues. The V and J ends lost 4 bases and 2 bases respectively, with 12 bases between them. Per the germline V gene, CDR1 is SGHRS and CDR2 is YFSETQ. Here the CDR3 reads CASSPREGTNEKLFF. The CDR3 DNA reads TGCGCCAGCAGCCCGCGGGAGGGCACTAATGAAAAACTGTTTTTT.

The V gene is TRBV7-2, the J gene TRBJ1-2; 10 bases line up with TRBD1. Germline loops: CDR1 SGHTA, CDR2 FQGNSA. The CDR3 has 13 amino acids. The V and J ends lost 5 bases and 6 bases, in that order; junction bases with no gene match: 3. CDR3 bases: TGTGCCAGCAGCCTCGGGACAGGGGATGGCTACACCTTC. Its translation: CASSLGTGDGYTF.

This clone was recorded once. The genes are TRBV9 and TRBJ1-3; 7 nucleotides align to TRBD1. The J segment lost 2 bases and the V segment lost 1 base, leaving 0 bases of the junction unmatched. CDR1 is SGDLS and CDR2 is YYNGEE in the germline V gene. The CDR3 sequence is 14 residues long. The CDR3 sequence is CASSVQGAGNTIYF. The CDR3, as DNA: TGTGCCAGCAGCGTACAGGGGGCTGGAAACACCATATATTTT.